These T cell receptor beta chains were read from a single sample in a study of beta chain features in type 1 diabetes. Generated by immunoSEQ multiplex PCR, the TCRdb table keeps only in-frame clones and is missing some. Of 150,000 or so clones listed, 8% to 9.5% were seen once; the top ten hold around 0.56%. Material for sequencing was central memory CD4+ T cells from blood. Receptor source: a woman aged 18-29 years with type 1 diabetes. The CDR3 runs from the conserved cysteine through the conserved F or W. The D gene is left open where the match is weak. Part of the rows lack a size; the others show once, few, many or a class for expanded clones.

v_gene: TRBV7-9; j_gene: TRBJ2-7; abundance: few; d_gene: TRBD1; CDR3aa: CASSSRTGGTYEQYF; CDR3nt: TGTGCCAGCAGCTCCAGGACAGGGGGGACCTACGAGCAGTACTTC
v_gene: TRBV5-6; j_gene: TRBJ2-3; abundance: few; d_gene: .; CDR3aa: CASSLQRTDTQYF; CDR3nt: TGTGCCAGCAGCTTGCAGCGTACAGATACGCAGTATTTT
v_gene: TRBV7-2; j_gene: TRBJ1-1; abundance: .; d_gene: .; CDR3aa: CASSLSPDTEAFF; CDR3nt: TGTGCCAGCAGCTTGTCTCCAGACACTGAAGCTTTCTTT
v_gene: TRBV10-2; j_gene: TRBJ2-2; abundance: few; d_gene: .; CDR3aa: CASSEQNTGELFF; CDR3nt: TGCGCCAGCAGTGAACAGAACACCGGGGAGCTGTTTTTT
v_gene: TRBV4-3; j_gene: TRBJ2-1; abundance: few; d_gene: TRBD1; CDR3aa: CASSPGDRDRNEQFF; CDR3nt: TGCGCCAGCAGCCCGGGGGACAGGGATCGCAATGAGCAGTTCTTC
v_gene: TRBV4-1; j_gene: TRBJ2-7; abundance: few; d_gene: TRBD1; CDR3aa: CASSRDPDRAGYEQYF; CDR3nt: TGCGCCAGCAGCCGAGACCCGGACAGGGCCGGTTACGAGCAGTACTTC
v_gene: TRBV5-5; j_gene: TRBJ1-5; abundance: few; d_gene: .; CDR3aa: CASSLAEDQPQHF; CDR3nt: TGTGCCAGCAGCTTGGCAGAGGATCAGCCCCAGCATTTT
v_gene: TRBV28; j_gene: TRBJ1-1; abundance: few; d_gene: .; CDR3aa: CASRPGQMNTEAFF; CDR3nt: TGTGCCAGCAGACCCGGACAGATGAACACTGAAGCTTTCTTT
v_gene: TRBV5-6; j_gene: TRBJ1-4; abundance: .; d_gene: TRBD1; CDR3aa: CASSLEGQKTEKLFF; CDR3nt: TGTGCCAGCAGCCTGGAGGGACAGAAGACTGAAAAACTGTTTTTT
v_gene: TRBV12-2; j_gene: TRBJ2-3; abundance: .; d_gene: .; CDR3aa: CASRGGFTDTQYF; CDR3nt: TGTGCAAGTCGCGGCGGGTTTACAGATACGCAGTATTTT